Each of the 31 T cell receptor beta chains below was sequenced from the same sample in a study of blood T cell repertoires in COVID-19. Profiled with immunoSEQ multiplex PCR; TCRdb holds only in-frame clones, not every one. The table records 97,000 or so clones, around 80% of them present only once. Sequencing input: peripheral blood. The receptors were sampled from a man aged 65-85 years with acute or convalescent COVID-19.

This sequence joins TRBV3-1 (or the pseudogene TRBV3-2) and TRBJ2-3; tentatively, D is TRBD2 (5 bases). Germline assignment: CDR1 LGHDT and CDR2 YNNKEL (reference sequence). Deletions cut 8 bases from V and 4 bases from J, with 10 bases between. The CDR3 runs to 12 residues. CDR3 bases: TGTGCCAGCCGGGGAGTTCCAGATACGCAGTATTTT. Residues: CASRGVPDTQYF.

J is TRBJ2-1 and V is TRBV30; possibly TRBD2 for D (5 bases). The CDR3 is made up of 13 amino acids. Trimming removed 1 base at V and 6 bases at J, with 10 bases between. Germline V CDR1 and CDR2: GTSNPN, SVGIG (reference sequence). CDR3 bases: TGTGCCTGGAGTGGGCTAGCTGGCAATGAGCAGTTCTTC. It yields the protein CAWSGLAGNEQFF.

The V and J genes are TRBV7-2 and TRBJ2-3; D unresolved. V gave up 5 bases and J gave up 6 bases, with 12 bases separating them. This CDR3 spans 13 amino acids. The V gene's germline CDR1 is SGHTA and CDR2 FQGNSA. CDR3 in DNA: TGTGCCAGCAGCAACGAGCAACGGGATACGCAGTATTTT. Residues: CASSNEQRDTQYF.

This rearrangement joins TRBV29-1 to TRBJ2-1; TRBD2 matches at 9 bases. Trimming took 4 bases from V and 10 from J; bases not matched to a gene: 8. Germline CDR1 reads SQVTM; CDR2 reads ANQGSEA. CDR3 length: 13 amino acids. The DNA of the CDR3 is TGCAGCGTTGTCCTAGCGGGAATACGGGAGCAGTTCTTC. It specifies CSVVLAGIREQFF.

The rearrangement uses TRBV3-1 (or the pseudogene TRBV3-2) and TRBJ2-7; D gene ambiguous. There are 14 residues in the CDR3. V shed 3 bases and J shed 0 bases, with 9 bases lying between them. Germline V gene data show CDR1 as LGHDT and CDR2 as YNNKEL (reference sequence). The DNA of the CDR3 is TGTGCCAGCAGCCAGAGTTACGTCTCCTACGAGCAGTACTTC. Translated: CASSQSYVSYEQYF.

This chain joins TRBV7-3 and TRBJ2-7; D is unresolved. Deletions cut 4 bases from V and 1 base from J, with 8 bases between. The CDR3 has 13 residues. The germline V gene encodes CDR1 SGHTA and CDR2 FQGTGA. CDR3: CASSSPPSYEQYF. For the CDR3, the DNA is TGTGCCAGCAGCTCCCCCCCGTCCTACGAGCAGTACTTC.

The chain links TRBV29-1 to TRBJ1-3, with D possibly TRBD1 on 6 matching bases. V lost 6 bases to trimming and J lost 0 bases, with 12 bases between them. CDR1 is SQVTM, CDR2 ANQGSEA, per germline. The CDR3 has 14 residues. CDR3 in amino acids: CSVADSTSGNTIYF. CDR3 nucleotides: TGCAGCGTGGCGGACAGCACCTCTGGAAACACCATATATTTT.

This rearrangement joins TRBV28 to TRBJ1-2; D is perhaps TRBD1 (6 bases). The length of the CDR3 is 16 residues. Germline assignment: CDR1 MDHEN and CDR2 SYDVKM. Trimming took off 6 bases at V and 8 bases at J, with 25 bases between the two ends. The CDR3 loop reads CASSMTGRGWFSGYTF. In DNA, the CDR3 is TGTGCCAGCAGCATGACAGGACGCGGATGGTTTAGCGGCTACACCTTC.

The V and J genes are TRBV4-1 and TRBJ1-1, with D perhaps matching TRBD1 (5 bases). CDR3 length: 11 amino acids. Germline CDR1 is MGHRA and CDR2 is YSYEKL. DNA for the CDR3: TGCGCTAGCGGGGGGGACACTGAAGCTTTCTTT. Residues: CASGGDTEAFF.

This chain's CDR3 is CASFRVNTEAFF. The CDR3 nucleotides are TGTGCCAGCTTCCGGGTGAACACTGAAGCTTTCTTT. The chain uses TRBV2 and TRBJ1-1; D remains unclear. With 8 bases removed from V and 0 bases from J, the gap between germline ends came to 7 bases. The CDR3 has 12 residues. Germline CDR1 SNHLY, CDR2 FYNNEI.

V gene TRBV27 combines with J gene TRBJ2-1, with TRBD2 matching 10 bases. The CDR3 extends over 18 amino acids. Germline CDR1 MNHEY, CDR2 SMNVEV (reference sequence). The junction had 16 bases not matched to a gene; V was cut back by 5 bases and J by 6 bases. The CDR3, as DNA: TGTGCCAGCAGTCTCCCACCAAGCGGGAGGGCCTCTTTCAATGAGCAGTTCTTC. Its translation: CASSLPPSGRASFNEQFF.

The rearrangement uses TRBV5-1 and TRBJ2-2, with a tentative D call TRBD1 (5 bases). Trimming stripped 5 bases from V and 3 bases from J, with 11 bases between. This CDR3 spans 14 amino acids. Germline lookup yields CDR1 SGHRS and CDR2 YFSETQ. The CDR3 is CASRGRPDTGELFF. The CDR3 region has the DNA TGCGCCAGCAGGGGGCGGCCGGACACCGGGGAGCTGTTTTTT.

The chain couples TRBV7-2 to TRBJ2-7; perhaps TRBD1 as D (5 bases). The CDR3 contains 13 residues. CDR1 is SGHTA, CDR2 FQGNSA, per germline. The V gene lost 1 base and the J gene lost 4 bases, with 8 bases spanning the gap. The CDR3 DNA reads TGTGCCAGCAGCTTAGGGGGCGAGTACGAGCAGTACTTC. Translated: CASSLGGEYEQYF.

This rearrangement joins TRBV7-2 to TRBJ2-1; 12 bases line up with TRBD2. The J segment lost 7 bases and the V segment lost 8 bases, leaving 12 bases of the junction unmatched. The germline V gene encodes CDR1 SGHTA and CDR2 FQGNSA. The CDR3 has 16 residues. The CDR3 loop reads CASLFQGLAGGNEQFF. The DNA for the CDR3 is TGTGCCAGCCTATTTCAAGGGCTAGCGGGAGGGAATGAGCAGTTCTTC.

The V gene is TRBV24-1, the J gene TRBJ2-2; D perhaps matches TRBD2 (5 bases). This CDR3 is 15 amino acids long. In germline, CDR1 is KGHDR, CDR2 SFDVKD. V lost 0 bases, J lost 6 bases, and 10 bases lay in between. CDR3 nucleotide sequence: TGTGCCACCAGTGATTTGAAGGGAGCTCCCGGGGAGCTGTTTTTT. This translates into CATSDLKGAPGELFF.

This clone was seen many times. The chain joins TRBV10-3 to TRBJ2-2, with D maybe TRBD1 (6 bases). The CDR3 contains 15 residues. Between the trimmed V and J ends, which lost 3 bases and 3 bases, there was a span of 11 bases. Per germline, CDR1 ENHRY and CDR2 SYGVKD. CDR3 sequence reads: CAISDRDRYTGELFF. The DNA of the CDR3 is TGTGCCATCAGTGATAGAGACAGGTACACCGGGGAGCTGTTTTTT.

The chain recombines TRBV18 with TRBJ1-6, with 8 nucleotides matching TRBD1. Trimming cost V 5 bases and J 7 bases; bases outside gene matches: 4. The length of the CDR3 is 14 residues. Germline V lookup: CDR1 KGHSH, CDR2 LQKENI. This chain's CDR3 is CASSETGANSPLHF. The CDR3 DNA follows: TGTGCCAGCTCAGAGACAGGGGCAAATTCACCCCTCCACTTT.

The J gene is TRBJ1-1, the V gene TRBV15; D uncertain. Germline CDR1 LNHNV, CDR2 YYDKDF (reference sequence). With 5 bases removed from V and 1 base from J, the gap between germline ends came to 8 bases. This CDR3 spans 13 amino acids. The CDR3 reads CATSLQPNTEAFF. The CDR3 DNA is TGTGCCACCAGCCTACAGCCGAACACTGAAGCTTTCTTT.

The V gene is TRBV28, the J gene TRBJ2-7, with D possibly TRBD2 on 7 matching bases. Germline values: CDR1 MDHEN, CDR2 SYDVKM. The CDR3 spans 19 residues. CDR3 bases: TGTCCCCGGGGACCGGGGGCGGGGAGGGGCACCACAGATTTCTACGAGCAGTACTTC. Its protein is CPRGPGAGRGTTDFYEQYF.

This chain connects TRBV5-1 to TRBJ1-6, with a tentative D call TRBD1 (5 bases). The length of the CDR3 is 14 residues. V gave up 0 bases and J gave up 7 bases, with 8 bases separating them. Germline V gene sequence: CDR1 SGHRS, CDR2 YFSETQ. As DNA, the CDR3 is TGCGCCAGCAGCTTGGGACAGAAGAATTCACCCCTCCACTTT. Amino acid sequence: CASSLGQKNSPLHF.

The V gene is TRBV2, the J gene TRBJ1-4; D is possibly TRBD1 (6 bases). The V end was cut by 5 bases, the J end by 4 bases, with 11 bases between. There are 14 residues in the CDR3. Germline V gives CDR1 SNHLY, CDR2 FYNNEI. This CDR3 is CASSFTGHNEKLFF. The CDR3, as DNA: TGTGCCAGCAGTTTTACAGGGCATAATGAAAAACTGTTTTTT.

CDR3 nucleotide sequence: TGTGCCAGCTCACCTACCGGGACAGCGAGGGATCAGCCCCAGCATTTT. It yields the protein CASSPTGTARDQPQHF. V gene TRBV18 combines with J gene TRBJ1-5; TRBD1 matches 7 bases. Trimming removed 3 bases from V and 5 bases from J; junction bases left unmatched: 10. Per the germline V gene, CDR1 is KGHSH and CDR2 is LQKENI. The CDR3 spans 16 residues.

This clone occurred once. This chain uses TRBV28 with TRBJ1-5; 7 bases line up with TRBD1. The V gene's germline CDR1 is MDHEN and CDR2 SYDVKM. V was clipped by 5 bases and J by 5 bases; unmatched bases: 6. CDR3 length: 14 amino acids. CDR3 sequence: CASSPRQGHQPQHF. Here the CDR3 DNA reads TGTGCCAGCAGTCCCAGACAGGGACATCAGCCCCAGCATTTT. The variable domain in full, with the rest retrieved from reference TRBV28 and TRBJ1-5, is DVKVTQSSRYLVKRTGEKVFLECVQDMDHENMFWYRQDPGLGLRLIYFSYDVKMKEKGDIPEGYSVSREKKERFSLILESASTNQTSMYLCASSPRQGHQPQHFGDGTRLSIL.

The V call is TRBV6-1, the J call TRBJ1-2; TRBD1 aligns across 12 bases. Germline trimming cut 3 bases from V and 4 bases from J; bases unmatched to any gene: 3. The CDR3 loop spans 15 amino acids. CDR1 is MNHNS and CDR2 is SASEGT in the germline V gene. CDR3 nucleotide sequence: TGTGCCAGCAGTGATCCGGGACAGGGGGCCTATGGCTACACCTTC. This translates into CASSDPGQGAYGYTF.

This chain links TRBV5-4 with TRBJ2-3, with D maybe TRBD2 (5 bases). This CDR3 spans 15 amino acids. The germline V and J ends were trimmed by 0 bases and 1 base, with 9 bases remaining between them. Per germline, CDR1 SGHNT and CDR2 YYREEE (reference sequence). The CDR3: CASSLGGYGTDTQYF. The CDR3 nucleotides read TGTGCCAGCAGCTTGGGAGGGTACGGCACAGATACGCAGTATTTT.

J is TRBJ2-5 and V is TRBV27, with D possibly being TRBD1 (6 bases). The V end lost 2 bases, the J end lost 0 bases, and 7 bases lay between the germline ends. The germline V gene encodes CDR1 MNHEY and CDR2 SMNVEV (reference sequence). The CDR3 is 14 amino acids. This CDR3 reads CASSLTGNQETQYF. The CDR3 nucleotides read TGTGCCAGCAGTTTAACAGGGAACCAAGAGACCCAGTACTTC.

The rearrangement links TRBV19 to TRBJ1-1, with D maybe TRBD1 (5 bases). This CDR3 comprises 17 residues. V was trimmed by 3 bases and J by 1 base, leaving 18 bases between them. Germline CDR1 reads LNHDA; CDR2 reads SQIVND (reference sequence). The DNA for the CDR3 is TGTGCCAGTAGTATCGGATTAGGGGTTTGGGAGAACACTGAAGCTTTCTTT. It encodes CASSIGLGVWENTEAFF.

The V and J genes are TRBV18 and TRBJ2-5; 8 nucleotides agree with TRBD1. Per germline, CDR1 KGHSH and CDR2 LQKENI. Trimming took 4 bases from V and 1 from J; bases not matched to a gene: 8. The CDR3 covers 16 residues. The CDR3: CASSLGQARGQETQYF. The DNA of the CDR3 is TGTGCCAGCTCACTGGGACAGGCGAGGGGCCAAGAGACCCAGTACTTC.

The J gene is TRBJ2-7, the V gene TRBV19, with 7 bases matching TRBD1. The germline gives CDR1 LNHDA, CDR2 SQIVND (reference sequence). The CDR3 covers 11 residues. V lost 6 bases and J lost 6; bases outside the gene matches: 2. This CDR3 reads CASSQGVEQYF. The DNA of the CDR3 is TGTGCCAGTAGCCAGGGGGTCGAGCAGTACTTC.

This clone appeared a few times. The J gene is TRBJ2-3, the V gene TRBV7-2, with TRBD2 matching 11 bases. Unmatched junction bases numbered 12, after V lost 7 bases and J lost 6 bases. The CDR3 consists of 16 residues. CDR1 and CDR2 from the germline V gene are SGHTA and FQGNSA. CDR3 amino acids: CASTKGLAGGVDTQYF. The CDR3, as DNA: TGTGCCAGCACTAAGGGCCTAGCGGGAGGTGTGGATACGCAGTATTTT.

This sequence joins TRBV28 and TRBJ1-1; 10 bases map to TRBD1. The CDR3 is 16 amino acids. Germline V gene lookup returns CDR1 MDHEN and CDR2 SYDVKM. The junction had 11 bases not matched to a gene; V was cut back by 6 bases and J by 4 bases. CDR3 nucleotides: TGTGCCAGCAGGCTTCCACGGACAGGGGGAGGCACTGAAGCTTTCTTT. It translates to CASRLPRTGGGTEAFF.